Below, 5 T cell receptor beta chains from the same sample are listed, as sequenced in a study of T cells in Graves' hyperthyroidism and ophthalmopathy. TCR beta CDR3 regions were amplified from RNA transcripts. A first-round RT-PCR of the TCR CDR3 used the HTBI primer set. TCRdb processed the multiplex PCR reads anew with MiXCR; each CDR3 protein has one entry. This sample has some 690,000 distinct CDR3 sequences, with roughly 17% found just once. Sequenced: blood. The source is a man between 45 and 60 years old with Graves' hyperthyroidism.

The rearrangement links TRBV5-6 to TRBJ2-7, with D possibly TRBD2 on 7 matching bases. Germline CDR1 SGHDT, CDR2 YYEEEE. Trimming left V 3 bases short and J 6 bases short, with 19 bases between. CDR3 length: 15 residues. CDR3 sequence: CASSWGGAGVAEQYF. For the CDR3, the DNA is TGTGCCAGCAGCTGGGGGGGGGCGGGAGTTGCCGAGCAGTACTTC.

This clonotype was seen repeatedly, ten times or more. The CDR3 sequence: CSVSGGQPSRYSSYNEQFF. The CDR3 coding sequence is TGCAGCGTTTCGGGGGGACAGCCAAGTAGATACAGCTCCTACAATGAGCAGTTCTTC. The rearrangement uses TRBV29-1 and TRBJ2-1; D possibly uses TRBD1 or TRBD2 (7 bases each). In germline, CDR1 is SQVTM, CDR2 ANQGSEA. CDR3 length equals 19 residues. The ends were cut back, 5 bases at V and 0 bases at J, with 26 bases in the middle.

This clonotype was counted a few times. The chain carries TRBV3-1 and TRBJ2-5; unclear D gene. Germline CDR1 reads LGHDT; CDR2 reads YNNKEL (reference sequence). Deletions cut 5 bases from V and 5 bases from J, with 15 bases between. The CDR3 covers 14 residues. The CDR3 DNA reads as TGTGCCAGCAGCTCCATTGGCGGTTGGGAGACCCAGTACTTC. Translating gives CASSSIGGWETQYF.

This clonotype was recorded a few times. CDR3 sequence (DNA): TGCGCCAGCAGTGAGTCGGTGGGACTTCCAGATACGCAGTATTTT. Protein product: CASSESVGLPDTQYF. This chain connects TRBV10-1 to TRBJ2-3, with D perhaps matching TRBD2 (6 bases). Germline V lookup: CDR1 WNHNN, CDR2 SYGVQD (reference sequence). This CDR3 contains 15 residues. Trimming cost V 0 bases and J 4 bases, with 11 bases left between them.

The sample holds many counts of this clonotype. The V call is TRBV10-3, the J call TRBJ2-7; 8 bases align to TRBD1. Per the germline V gene, CDR1 is ENHRY and CDR2 is SYGVKD. The V and J ends lost 5 bases and 5 bases, in that order; junction bases with no gene match: 2. The CDR3 sequence is 12 residues long. The CDR3 sequence is CAISKTGDEQYF. CDR3 nucleotide sequence: TGTGCCATCAGTAAGACAGGGGACGAGCAGTACTTC.